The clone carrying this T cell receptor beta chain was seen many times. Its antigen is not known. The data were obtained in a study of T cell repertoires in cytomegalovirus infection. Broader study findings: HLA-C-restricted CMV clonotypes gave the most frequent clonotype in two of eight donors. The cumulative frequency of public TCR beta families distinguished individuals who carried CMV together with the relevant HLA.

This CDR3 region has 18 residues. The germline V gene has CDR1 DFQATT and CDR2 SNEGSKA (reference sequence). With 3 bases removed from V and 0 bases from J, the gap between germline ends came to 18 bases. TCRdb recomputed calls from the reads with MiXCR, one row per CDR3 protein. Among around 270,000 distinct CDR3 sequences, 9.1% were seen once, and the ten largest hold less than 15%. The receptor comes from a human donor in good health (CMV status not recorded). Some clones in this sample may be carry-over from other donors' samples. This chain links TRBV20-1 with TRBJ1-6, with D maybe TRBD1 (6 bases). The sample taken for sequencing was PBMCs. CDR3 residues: CSASGLRDIDSYNSPLHF. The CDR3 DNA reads TGCAGTGCTAGCGGATTACGGGACATCGACTCCTATAATTCACCCCTCCACTTT.